The entry that follows covers one T cell receptor (beta chain) sequence. This clone has a single count. There is no known antigen for this receptor. Nothing much larger sits one base from this clone, and base qualities are not available. Inclusion was restricted to participants for whom at least one PBMC sample before ART initiation and at least two post-ART samples were available. Every participant with HIV received treatment in the United States of America. Before DNA extraction, cryopreserved samples of about 0.95-11 million PBMC were thawed and then washed. At the time of the earliest PBMC sample, participants with HIV were aged between about 23 and 54 years. PBMC samples were contributed by each participant from 1-4 timepoints before ART initiation and 2-8 timepoints after ART initiation, with a median of 7 samples. For every participant, serial HIV viral load, CD4+ T-cell count, ART history and demographic data were obtained. Using a Qiagen kit on a QIAcube, genomic DNA was extracted from unsorted PBMC, with samples processed in batches of 12.

The CDR3 goes from the cysteine to the phenylalanine over 15 residues. Kept here is only the CDR3 DNA, which spans 45 bases and is read in frame from base 1. At the junction V is shortened by 0 bases and J by 4 bases; bases outside the gene matches: 7. The germline V gene supplies CDR1 SGDLS and CDR2 YYNGEE. The sample originates from a study of long-term antiretroviral therapy in people with HIV (dated by TCRdb to 2021 to 2024). About the investigation overall: The earliest samples were collected about a decade before the 2015 WHO recommendation for immediate ART, when ART was typically delayed until CD4 counts fell. About 35% of the 30 participants with HIV were female. Whether ART initiation and durable HIV suppression were associated with changes in peripheral blood TRB repertoire composition and diversity was tested in a retrospective serial study. No cross-contamination during QIAcube processing was seen in test extractions of a monoclonal T-cell line run alongside around 31 polyclonal samples. From 25 to 30 adults with confirmed HIV infection, the cohort provided under 250 cryopreserved PBMC samples, gathered serially across a mean of approximately six years (range 1-12).

Overall study outcomes, separate from this receptor: Because pre-ART samples had limited cell numbers, unsorted PBMC were profiled rather than sorted CD4+ and CD8+ T cells. Inferences about post-ART repertoire changes were limited because no data were available on ART adherence, viral resistance or therapy changes. Because PBMC availability was limited, only the TCR beta chain was sequenced, with no alpha chain pairing. The repertoire was dominated across all time points by expanded TRB clones identified before ART initiation, although this dominance was seen to fluctuate and to decrease in many PLHIV after ART. CDR3 length ranges in HIV repertoires were narrower than in controls, and network structure suggested an antigen-experienced repertoire with only a slight naive shift after ART. Starting ART was linked to a significant rise in TRB diversity, yet even after long-term ART the diversity remained significantly lower than in transplant donor controls. The samples were dated from the mid-2000s to the late 2010s, and the ART regimens that were used may be less effective than current ART regimens.

Sequencing of the TRB variable region was done with the immunoSEQ hsTCRB v3.0 assay at survey level resolution. The target sequencing depth for TRB was 40,000-50,000 T-cell genomes per sample. TRB libraries were pooled and sequenced on an Illumina MiSeq using a v3 150-cycle kit. The original methods were these. Analysis of repertoires was carried out in R inside a reproducible Nextflow workflow spanning QC, data transformation and analysis. Custom analyses were implemented in LymphoSeq2, an R package for AIRR-Seq data exploration. Four samples that produced fewer than 5000 total TRB sequences were removed, so 180 or so HIV repertoires were analyzed. Of the 188 retained HIV repertoires, 59 were collected before and approximately 130 after ART initiation. Repertoires were downsampled to 5000 TRB nucleotide sequences, with summary statistics averaged over 100 downsampling iterations. TRB sequences were retained for analysis only if CDR3 regions of at least seven amino acids were present. Diversity was assessed using a clonality score derived from Shannon entropy and using the Gini coefficient. In repertoire networks, the top 5000 CDR3 amino acid sequences were linked whenever an edit distance of one separated two sequences. Antigen specificity groups and MHC restriction were predicted for TRB CDR3 amino acid sequences with GLIPH2. To flag known CMV, EBV, HIV or tissue antigen associations, CDR3 amino acid sequences were matched against VDJdb and McPAS-TCR. Pre-ART, post-ART and control groups were compared with Wilcoxon signed-rank tests and Holm-Bonferroni correction. TCRdb carries this immuneACCESS record with in-frame sequences only. Its versions omit some clonotypes, under half of them owing to an unresolved V gene in the studies checked, with the rest unexplained. That table is the source of V, J and clone size, and D and trimming were worked out from the DNA. For this sample there are some 29,000 clones; roughly 97% appear just once. Jointly, the top ten make up around 2% of the sample.

The receptor chain draws on TRBV9 and TRBJ2-7, and 7 junction bases match TRBD1. The receptor was derived from a young man with HIV. Sequencing was performed on unsorted PBMCs, taken 7.6 years after starting antiretroviral therapy. The CDR3 protein is CASSVGGQELYEQYF. The bases read TGTGCCAGCAGCGTAGGAGGACAGGAATTGTACGAGCAGTACTTC.